These T cell receptor beta chains were read from a single sample in a study of blood T cell repertoires in COVID-19. TCRdb's table, derived via immunoSEQ multiplex PCR, lists solely in-frame clones and lacks some. The sample has under 200,000 clones; about 87% are singletons. The sequencing input was peripheral blood. The receptors stem from an older woman who had recovered from COVID-19. Each CDR3 is given with its conserved first and last residue. The D gene is left open where the match is weak. Some rows have no size entry. The others give once, few or many, or a class for an expanded clone.

v_gene,d_gene,len,abundance,j_gene,CDR3nt,CDR3aa
TRBV5-1,.,15,.,TRBJ1-1,TGCGCCAGCAGCGACCAGGGACACCCGAACACTGAAGCTTTCTTT,CASSDQGHPNTEAFF
TRBV27,TRBD1,14,once,TRBJ1-6,TGTGCCAGCAGTTTGGGACAGGGGTACTCACCCCTCCACTTT,CASSLGQGYSPLHF
TRBV7-9,.,13,.,TRBJ1-1,TGTGCCAGCAGCTCGACACAACTGAACGAAGCTTTCTTT,CASSSTQLNEAFF
TRBV7-9,.,13,.,TRBJ2-7,TGTGCCAGCAGCTTCGCAGTATCCTACGAGCAGTACTTC,CASSFAVSYEQYF
TRBV7-3,TRBD1,15,once,TRBJ2-2,TGTGCCAGCAGGCCGGGACAGGGTCACACCGGGGAGCTGTTTTTT,CASRPGQGHTGELFF
TRBV5-1,.,15,.,TRBJ1-1,TGCGCCAGCAGCTTGTTGCAGGGTACAGTCACTGAAGCTTTCTTT,CASSLLQGTVTEAFF
TRBV28,TRBD1,14,.,TRBJ1-3,TGTGCCAGCGGGGACAGTCACTCTGGAAACACCATATATTTT,CASGDSHSGNTIYF
TRBV19,.,10,.,TRBJ1-1,TGTGCCACTCGGAGGGGTAAAGCTTTCTTT,CATRRGKAFF
TRBV11-3,.,16,.,TRBJ2-1,TGTGCCAGCAGCCAGTTTGGCGGGGAGTCCTACAATGAGCAGTTCTTC,CASSQFGGESYNEQFF
TRBV5-1,.,15,.,TRBJ1-3,TGCGCCAGCAGCTCCTTGACAGGTCGCGGAAACACCATATATTTT,CASSSLTGRGNTIYF
TRBV9,TRBD1,13,.,TRBJ1-6,TGTGCCAGCAGCGTAACAGGGGATTCACCCCTCCACTTT,CASSVTGDSPLHF
TRBV5-4,.,13,.,TRBJ2-5,TGTGCCAGCAGCTCCCAGGGGAAACAGACCCAGTACTTC,CASSSQGKQTQYF
TRBV3-1/TRBV3-2,.,17,few,TRBJ2-2,TGTGCCAGCAGCCAATTTCGGGCGGGGCTGAACACCGGGGAGCTGTTTTTT,CASSQFRAGLNTGELFF
TRBV10-3,.,14,.,TRBJ2-2,TGTGCCATCAGTGCCAGGGAGAACACCGGGGAGCTGTTTTTT,CAISARENTGELFF
TRBV13,.,13,.,TRBJ1-1,TGTGCCAGCAGCTTAGTGGGCAACACTGAAGCTTTCTTT,CASSLVGNTEAFF
TRBV11-2,TRBD2,16,.,TRBJ2-4,TGTGCCAGCAGCTCCCTTAGCGGGGGGACCGAAAACATTCAGTACTTC,CASSSLSGGTENIQYF
TRBV28,TRBD2,17,.,TRBJ2-2,TGTGCCAGCAGCGTATATGGCGGGGGGAAGAACACCGGGGAGCTGTTTTTT,CASSVYGGGKNTGELFF